The clone carrying this TCR beta chain was picked up one time. This record comes from a study of OX40 agonist ivuxolimab in advanced cancers. Sequencing was performed with immunoSEQ multiplex PCR; in TCRdb, only in-frame clones are kept and a portion is missing. The table shows about 66,000 clones, with roughly 81% occurring only once. This CDR3 contains 16 residues. V was pared by 5 bases and J by 1 base, with 15 bases between. From germline, CDR1 is LNHNV and CDR2 YYDKDF (reference sequence). The receptor comes from an adult with an advanced solid tumor such as melanoma, head and neck, liver or kidney cancer. The sequencing here drew on CD4+ or CD8+ T cells sorted from blood, taken in a trial of the OX40 agonist ivuxolimab. The chain uses TRBV15 and TRBJ1-5; TRBD1 is a possible D gene (5 bases). The CDR3 sequence: CATSDSVGFSNQPQHF. The CDR3 DNA is TGTGCCACCAGCGACAGCGTGGGTTTCAGCAATCAGCCCCAGCATTTT.